This T cell receptor (beta chain) came from a study of shared clonotypes between healthy human individuals. Negatively enriched CD4+ T cells were divided by CD45RA into naive and memory. General study points: Generally, estimated richness proved larger in naive subsets than it did in memory subsets.

The authors split each subset's genomic DNA evenly across several immunoSEQ plates. Method: immunoSEQ multiplex PCR; TCRdb's copy keeps in-frame clones and lacks some. The sample consists of about 2.4 million clones, 93% of them appearing once. Details on this clone: Its antigen is undetermined.

Trimming pared 2 bases from V and 1 base from J, leaving 13 bases between. The CDR3 consists of 15 residues. The V gene's germline CDR1 is SGHRS and CDR2 YFSETQ. Sequencing was carried out using naive CD4+ T cells from PBMCs. As to subset: CD45RA+ positively selected. This chain links TRBV5-1 with TRBJ2-7; maybe TRBD2 (6 bases). The sequence came from a man between 18 and 29 years old in good health. Some clones in this sample may be carry-over from other donors' samples. The CDR3 DNA is TGCGCCAGCAGCTTCTCGGGCGGAGGGTCCTACGAGCAGTACTTC. Residues: CASSFSGGGSYEQYF.